The clone carrying this T cell receptor beta chain was counted only a few times. The data are from a study of response to subunit inactivated influenza vaccine. TCRdb used MiXCR to reprocess the RT-PCR reads, holding one entry per CDR3 protein. The data show hundreds of thousands of distinct CDR3 sequences, roughly 10% seen once. V lost 6 bases and J 4 bases, leaving 15 bases between the germline ends. The germline V gene has CDR1 SNHLY and CDR2 FYNNEI. This CDR3 contains 14 residues. A further study also used this sample, focusing on T cells expressing NK-cell markers. That report adds: With UMIs, 5'RACE template switching was used to make TCR beta cDNA.

The input for sequencing was PBMCs from blood, taken on the day of vaccination. The source is a middle-aged man who received an inactivated influenza vaccine. The chain couples TRBV2 to TRBJ1-1; D may be TRBD1 (5 bases). For the CDR3, the DNA is TGTGCCAGCAGCAGTCAGGGCACGACCACTGAAGCTTTCTTT. It specifies CASSSQGTTTEAFF.